Listed here are 24 T cell receptor beta chains from one sample, sequenced in a study of T cells in women clearing cervical HPV infection. Measured with immunoSEQ multiplex PCR; TCRdb has only the in-frame clones, and not every one. This sample contains 25,000 to 30,000 clones. The sample consisted of blood buffy coat. The receptor source for this set is a woman aged 18-70 years with a cervical HPV16 infection that either progressed to CIN3+ or cleared (not recorded which).

Of note for this clone: The read comes to an end 3 residues before the CDR3 does, leaving the germline J gene to fill in the end. The J gene is TRBJ1-5, the V gene TRBV2; 9 positions match TRBD1. The junction had 7 bases not matched to a gene; V was cut back by 3 bases and J by 1 base. Germline loops: CDR1 SNHLY, CDR2 FYNNEI. There are 17 residues in the CDR3. The sequenced CDR3 bases are TGTGCCAGCAGTGATACAGGGGGCTACGGGAGCAATCAGCCC. Amino acid sequence: CASSDTGGYGSNQP. The entire CDR3 protein reads CASSDTGGYGSNQPQHF.

As to this clone: The read is 3 residues too short to cover the CDR3 end, so that end is filled in from the germline J gene. V gene TRBV6-1 combines with J gene TRBJ1-6; D uncertain. Germline CDR1 MNHNS, CDR2 SASEGT. This CDR3 spans 16 amino acids. V was clipped by 1 base and J by 4 bases, with 11 bases between them. The CDR3 reads CASSEGEGSYNSPLHF. CDR3 bases read: TGTGCCAGCAGTGAAGGCGAGGGTTCTTATAATTCACCC.

About this clone itself: Read data end 3 residues before the CDR3 end; the end is taken from the germline J gene. The chain recombines TRBV11-3 with TRBJ2-1, with TRBD2 matching over 15 bases. Germline V gene sequence: CDR1 SGHNT, CDR2 YENEEA. The length of the CDR3 is 15 residues. V was clipped by 3 bases and J by 7 bases; unmatched bases: 1. This CDR3 reads CASSFGLAGGNEQFF. The sequenced part of the CDR3 DNA is TGTGCCAGCAGCTTCGGACTAGCGGGAGGGAATGAG.

Concerning this clone: The CDR3 end lies 3 residues beyond the end of the read and is filled in from the germline J gene. The rearrangement links TRBV19 to TRBJ2-2, with D perhaps matching TRBD1 (6 bases). Looked up from germline, CDR1 is LNHDA and CDR2 is SQIVND (reference sequence). The length of the CDR3 is 12 residues. The CDR3 is CASGQPNSPLFF. CDR3 bases read: TGTGCCAGTGGACAGCCGAATTCACCG.

Concerning this clone itself: The read ends 3 residues shy of where the CDR3 ends; the end is completed using the germline J gene. The chain couples TRBV11-1 to TRBJ2-3; 8 nucleotides align to TRBD2. CDR1 and CDR2 (germline): SGHAT, FQDESV (reference sequence). This CDR3 contains 15 residues. The trim removed 5 bases at V and 2 bases at J, leaving 6 bases unmatched. The CDR3 DNA, read in part, is TGTGCCAGCAGCCACTCTAGCGGGTTCACAGATACG. Its translation: CASSHSSGFTDT. The CDR3, in full, reads CASSHSSGFTDTQYF.

This clone is called medium-sized based on its frequency. Read data end 3 residues before the CDR3 end; the end is taken from the germline J gene. The chain is built from TRBV18 and TRBJ2-5; tentative D call: TRBD1 (6 bases). The CDR3 is made up of 13 amino acids. From germline, CDR1 is KGHSH and CDR2 LQKENI. V was cut by 3 bases and J by 5 bases, with 10 bases left in between. CDR3: CASSPTRGETQYF. CDR3 bases read: TGTGCCAGCTCACCCACGAGGGGGGAGACC.

For this clone: The read ends 3 residues before the CDR3 terminus; that terminus is restored from the germline J gene. The V call is TRBV18, the J call TRBJ2-2; D remains ambiguous. CDR1 KGHSH and CDR2 LQKENI come from the germline V gene. This CDR3 has 12 amino acids. CDR3 sequence: CASSPANEKLFF. The sequenced CDR3 bases are TGTGCCAGCTCACCCGCTAATGAAAAG.

Of note for this clone: The CDR3 goes on 3 residues after the read ends, and that part is filled in from the germline J gene. This chain links TRBV7-2 with TRBJ2-7; the D gene is possibly TRBD2 (6 bases). This CDR3 spans 15 amino acids. V lost 5 bases, J lost 0 bases, and 14 bases lay in between. Germline V gene lookup returns CDR1 SGHTA and CDR2 FQGNSA. The DNA read from the CDR3 is TGTGCCAGCAGCGTGGGACTCCTTACCTCCTACGAG. Translated: CASSVGLLTSYE. In full, the CDR3 reads CASSVGLLTSYEQYF.

Regarding this clone: The CDR3 end falls 3 residues outside the read, so it is completed with the germline J gene. V and J are TRBV5-1 and TRBJ2-1; 7 bases are a match to TRBD2. Germline V gene lookup returns CDR1 SGHRS and CDR2 YFSETQ. The CDR3 covers 15 residues. After removal of 2 bases from V and 5 bases from J, the junction contained 7 bases not matched to a gene. The part of the CDR3 DNA that was read is TGCGCCAGCAGCTTTAGGCAGCGGGGTCACAATGAG. It translates to CASSFRQRGHNE. The entire CDR3 protein reads CASSFRQRGHNEQFF.

As regards this clone: The CDR3 end lies 3 residues beyond the end of the read and is filled in from the germline J gene. The rearrangement uses TRBV15 and TRBJ1-5; D is unresolved. V lost 1 base to trimming and J lost 2 bases, with 6 bases between them. Germline lookup yields CDR1 LNHNV and CDR2 YYDKDF (reference sequence). This CDR3 is built from 14 residues. CDR3 DNA, as far as it was read: TGTGCCACCAGCAGAGCAGGAGGCAATCAGCCC. It codes for CATSRAGGNQP. The entire CDR3 protein is CATSRAGGNQPQHF. The whole variable domain, filled in from reference TRBV15 and TRBJ1-5, reads DAMVIQNPRYQVTQFGKPVTLSCSQTLNHNVMYWYQQKSSQAPKLLFHYYDKDFNNEADTPDNFQSRRPNTSFCFLDIRSPGLGDTAMYLCATSRAGGNQPQHFGDGTRLSIL.

Points on this clone: The read terminates 3 residues ahead of where the CDR3 ends, so the germline J gene completes it. The chain employs TRBV7-3 and TRBJ2-5, with D perhaps TRBD2 (6 bases). The V end was cut by 5 bases, the J end by 5 bases, with 21 bases between. Germline CDR1 SGHTA, CDR2 FQGTGA. The CDR3 is 16 amino acids. The covered CDR3 bases are TGTGCCAGCAGCCCCCTCGGCGGGATAGGGAGGGAGACC. The encoded protein is CASSPLGGIGRET. The entire CDR3 sequence reads CASSPLGGIGRETQYF.

A remark on this clone: The read is 3 residues too short to cover the CDR3 end, so that end is filled in from the germline J gene. The rearrangement joins TRBV14 to TRBJ1-2, with D unresolved. Germline assignment: CDR1 SGHDN and CDR2 FVKESK. V dropped 0 bases and J dropped 3 bases, with 5 bases sitting between them. This CDR3 has 13 residues. CDR3 bases read: TGTGCCAGCAGCCAAGAACTTTACTATGGC. This gives the protein CASSQELYYG. The full CDR3 sequence reads CASSQELYYGYTF.

Remarks on this clone: Sequencing ends 3 residues short of the CDR3 end; the germline J gene provides the rest. J is TRBJ1-1 and V is TRBV5-1; D gene uncertain. The CDR3 is 15 amino acids. V was clipped by 1 base and J by 1 base, with 11 bases between them. The germline V gene has CDR1 SGHRS and CDR2 YFSETQ. The CDR3 sequence is CASSLTSSGNTEAFF. CDR3 DNA, as far as it was read: TGCGCCAGCAGCTTGACTTCTTCAGGGAACACTGAA. The full variable domain, completed using reference TRBV5-1 and TRBJ1-1, is KAGVTQTPRYLIKTRGQQVTLSCSPISGHRSVSWYQQTPGQGLQFLFEYFSETQRNKGNFPGRFSGRQFSNSRSEMNVSTLELGDSALYLCASSLTSSGNTEAFFGQGTRLTVV.

Remarks on this clone: The CDR3 extends 3 residues past the end of the read, so its final part is completed from the germline J gene. The chain recombines TRBV18 with TRBJ1-2; D not resolved. From germline, CDR1 is KGHSH and CDR2 LQKENI. This CDR3 spans 15 amino acids. The DNA read from the CDR3 is TGTGCCAGCTCACCCGAACCGAGATTTTACAATGAC. Its translation is CASSPEPRFYND. The whole CDR3 sequence is CASSPEPRFYNDYTF. The variable domain in full, with the rest retrieved from reference TRBV18 and TRBJ1-2, is NAGVMQNPRHLVRRRGQEARLRCSPMKGHSHVYWYRQLPEEGLKFMVYLQKENIIDESGMPKERFSAEFPKEGPSILRIQQVVRGDSAAYFCASSPEPRFYNDYTFGSGTRLTVV.

Remarks on this clone: The read ends 3 residues early relative to the CDR3; the germline J gene fills the gap. The chain employs TRBV10-2 and TRBJ2-3; 12 nucleotides align to TRBD2. The V gene end was trimmed by 8 bases and the J gene end by 3 bases; junction bases not matched to a gene: 6. There are 15 residues in the CDR3. In germline, CDR1 is WSHSY, CDR2 SAAADI. CDR3: CASAGTSGLTDTQYF. CDR3 bases read: TGCGCCAGCGCGGGGACTAGCGGGTTGACAGATACG.

Worth noting for this clone: The sequence runs out 3 residues before the end of the CDR3; the remainder is reconstructed from the germline J gene. The V call is TRBV20-1, the J call TRBJ2-2, with TRBD1 as a possible D gene (5 bases). The CDR3 is made up of 14 amino acids. V was cut by 4 bases and J by 3 bases, with 12 bases left in between. CDR1 is DFQATT, CDR2 SNEGSKA, per germline (reference sequence). Partial CDR3 DNA: TGCAGTGCTACCGACAGTGCGGACACCGGGGAG. Protein: CSATDSADTGE. The CDR3 as a whole reads CSATDSADTGELFF.

As regards this clone: The read ends 3 residues early relative to the CDR3; the germline J gene fills the gap. The chain combines TRBV20-1 with TRBJ2-1, with a tentative D call TRBD1 (5 bases). V was clipped by 6 bases and J by 4 bases, with 7 bases between them. The CDR3 contains 11 residues. Per the germline V gene, CDR1 is DFQATT and CDR2 is SNEGSKA (reference sequence). CDR3 DNA, as far as it was read: TGCAGTGCCAAGGGGTACAATGAG. Residues: CSAKGYNE. The complete CDR3 sequence is CSAKGYNEQFF.

Worth noting for this clone: The read ends 3 residues early relative to the CDR3; the germline J gene fills the gap. This chain links TRBV6-2 or TRBV6-3 with TRBJ1-3, with D unresolved. Trimming took off 5 bases at V and 4 bases at J, with 6 bases between the two ends. From germline, CDR1 is MNHEY and CDR2 SVGEGT. This CDR3 spans 12 amino acids. The sequenced part of the CDR3 DNA is TGTGCCAGCAGTGTACAGGGAAACACC. Translating it yields CASSVQGNT. The whole CDR3 protein reads CASSVQGNTIYF.

A note on this clone: The read ends 3 residues early relative to the CDR3; the germline J gene fills the gap. This sequence joins TRBV19 and TRBJ2-3; tentatively, D is TRBD1 (7 bases). Germline-derived CDR1 and CDR2 are LNHDA and SQIVND (reference sequence). This CDR3 contains 18 residues. V shed 4 bases and J shed 5 bases, with 25 bases lying between them. CDR3 DNA (partial): TGTGCCAGTAGTAGTCGGGCCGATTTGGCAGGGGGGAGAGATACG. Translation: CASSSRADLAGGRDT. The full CDR3 sequence reads CASSSRADLAGGRDTQYF.

Note on this clone: The sequenced fragment ends 3 residues before the CDR3 boundary, so the rest is inferred from the germline J gene. The V call is TRBV28, the J call TRBJ1-1, with D unclear. The V end was cut by 11 bases, the J end by 7 bases, with 5 bases between. Germline V gene lookup returns CDR1 MDHEN and CDR2 SYDVKM. The CDR3 covers 8 residues. CDR3 DNA (partial): TGTGCCTCAAATGAA. Amino acids: CASNE. The complete CDR3 sequence is CASNEAFF.

Considering frequency, this clone is medium-sized (0.01 to 0.1%). Read data end 3 residues before the CDR3 end; the end is taken from the germline J gene. The chain carries TRBV18 and TRBJ1-2; possible D gene TRBD1, 5 bases. The germline V and J ends were trimmed by 3 bases and 2 bases, with 13 bases remaining between them. The germline CDR1 and CDR2 sequences are KGHSH and LQKENI. The CDR3 covers 15 residues. This CDR3 is CASSPPGIMNYGYTF. The covered CDR3 bases are TGTGCCAGCTCACCCCCAGGGATTATGAACTATGGC.

Concerning this clone: The read ends 3 residues before the CDR3 terminus; that terminus is restored from the germline J gene. The rearrangement joins TRBV29-1 to TRBJ2-3, with 11 nucleotides matching TRBD2. The germline gives CDR1 SQVTM, CDR2 ANQGSEA. J lost 2 bases, V lost 7 bases, and 8 bases had no gene match. This CDR3 is built from 15 residues. The CDR3 is CSANRLAGYTDTQYF. The covered CDR3 bases are TGCAGCGCAAATAGACTAGCGGGATACACAGATACG.

Comments on this clone: The read stops 3 residues short of the end of the CDR3; the missing end is completed from the germline J gene. The chain employs TRBV7-2 and TRBJ2-1, with TRBD2 matching over 7 bases. The junction had 5 bases not matched to a gene; V was cut back by 1 base and J by 5 bases. Germline loops: CDR1 SGHTA, CDR2 FQGNSA. The CDR3 runs 15 residues. CDR3 residues: CASSLVSAGDNEQFF. The DNA read from the CDR3 is TGTGCCAGCAGCTTAGTCAGTGCGGGGGACAATGAG.

Regarding this clone: Read data end 3 residues before the CDR3 end; the end is taken from the germline J gene. This chain connects TRBV5-1 to TRBJ2-6; D might be TRBD2 (5 bases). CDR1 and CDR2 from the germline V gene are SGHRS and YFSETQ. This CDR3 has 15 residues. The germline V and J ends were trimmed by 5 bases and 4 bases, with 13 bases remaining between them. CDR3 region: CASSPRVSGANVLTF. The part of the CDR3 DNA that was read is TGCGCCAGCAGTCCGAGGGTATCAGGGGCCAACGTC.